The 21 T cell receptor beta chains below were found in one sample sequenced in a study of T cells in Graves' hyperthyroidism and ophthalmopathy. From RNA transcripts, TCR beta CDR3 regions were amplified. TCR CDR3 regions were first amplified by RT-PCR with HTBI primers. A single record per CDR3 protein comes from TCRdb applying MiXCR to the multiplex PCR reads. The sample has 750,000 to 900,000 distinct CDR3 sequences, about 38% seen once; the top ten hold approximately 8.7%. Sequencing was done on a sample of blood. These receptors were taken from a man younger than 35 with Graves' hyperthyroidism.

This clonotype was seen ten or more times. The chain uses TRBV2 and TRBJ1-2, with TRBD1 identical over 7 bases. The CDR3 has 14 residues. Germline V gives CDR1 SNHLY, CDR2 FYNNEI. The J segment lost 3 bases and the V segment lost 2 bases, leaving 3 bases of the junction unmatched. Written as DNA, the CDR3 is TGTGCCAGCAGTGAACGAGGGGGCGACTATGGCTACACCTTC. It yields the protein CASSERGGDYGYTF.

In this sample, this clonotype turned up a few times. This sequence joins TRBV19 and TRBJ1-4, with D unclear. Germline-derived CDR1 and CDR2 are LNHDA and SQIVND (reference sequence). V was pared by 4 bases and J by 5 bases, with 14 bases between. This CDR3 is 15 amino acids long. CDR3 in amino acids: CASSRTLLGNEKLFF. CDR3 bases: TGTGCCAGTAGTAGGACCCTCCTCGGGAATGAAAAACTGTTTTTT.

Points on this clonotype: A much bigger clone sits one base away, suggesting this may be a read error. Because the CDR3 is missing its conserved closing phenylalanine or tryptophan, this is likely a read error. The J gene is TRBJ2-7, the V gene TRBV2; D possibly uses TRBD1 or TRBD2 (6 bases each). CDR1 SNHLY and CDR2 FYNNEI come from the germline V gene. The CDR3 covers 14 residues. CDR3 amino acids: CASNNRAGCCEQYL. DNA for the CDR3: TGCGCCAGCAACAACAGGGCGGGATGTTGTGAGCAGTACCTC.

This clonotype was seen only a few times. The chain's CDR3 is CASSPRGGSQPQHF. The CDR3 nucleotides are TGTGCCAGCAGTCCGAGGGGGGGTAGTCAGCCCCAGCATTTT. The chain combines TRBV7-8 with TRBJ1-5, with D tentatively TRBD1 (6 bases). The CDR3 runs 14 residues. The germline V and J ends were trimmed by 6 bases and 6 bases, with 15 bases remaining between them. CDR1 is SGHVS, CDR2 FQNEAQ, per germline.

This clonotype came up a few times. The rearrangement uses TRBV5-1 and TRBJ1-3, with 9 bases matching TRBD1. The CDR3 loop spans 15 amino acids. The V gene's germline CDR1 is SGHRS and CDR2 YFSETQ. With 5 bases clipped from V and 4 bases from J, the junction kept 7 bases outside the gene matches. The CDR3 coding sequence is TGCGCCAGCAGACCCACAGGGGGCATCGGAAACACCATATATTTT. Residues: CASRPTGGIGNTIYF.

CDR3 bases: TGTGCCAGCACCCCTGGGGCGTGGAGGGAGCAGTACTTC. Its protein product is CASTPGAWREQYF. The chain joins TRBV7-9 to TRBJ2-7; the D gene could be TRBD1 or TRBD2 (5 bases each). The CDR3 has 13 residues. Germline CDR1 and CDR2: SEHNR and FQNEAQ (reference sequence). V lost 7 bases, J lost 7 bases, and 17 bases lay in between.

Points on this clonotype: Given a much more abundant clone one base away, this may be a read error. CDR3 nucleotides: TGTGCCATAAGCCCCACTAGCGGGAGTACTGGGGCCAACGTCCCGACTTTC. It yields the protein CAISPTSGSTGANVPTF. The chain is built from TRBV10-3 and TRBJ2-6; TRBD2 agrees at 11 bases. The CDR3 sequence is 17 residues long. Germline CDR1 and CDR2: ENHRY and SYGVKD.

The sample holds many counts of this clonotype. The gene calls are TRBV19 and TRBJ2-2; D might be TRBD2 (6 bases). CDR1 and CDR2 (germline): LNHDA, SQIVND (reference sequence). The V end lost 7 bases, the J end lost 7 bases, and 13 bases lay between the germline ends. This CDR3 has 13 residues. The CDR3 bases are TGTGCCAGTAACTATGGGGGGAACGGGGAGCTGTTTTTT. Translation: CASNYGGNGELFF.

J is TRBJ2-5 and V is TRBV6-5; TRBD2 matches at 8 bases. The CDR3 is 16 residues long. Germline CDR1 MNHEY, CDR2 SVGAGI. V lost 0 bases to trimming and J lost 1 base; unmatched junction nucleotides: 4. The CDR3 DNA follows: TGTGCCAGCAGTTACTCCCGCACTAGCGGCCAAGAGACCCAGTACTTC. This translates into CASSYSRTSGQETQYF.

This clonotype was picked up a small number of times. The chain is built from TRBV11-3 and TRBJ2-6, with D tentatively TRBD1 (6 bases). The CDR3 is 16 amino acids. V was cut by 4 bases and J by 2 bases, with 12 bases left in between. Germline V gene lookup returns CDR1 SGHNT and CDR2 YENEEA. In nucleotides, the CDR3 is TGTGCCAGCAGCTACGACAGGTCCCCTGGGGCCAACGTCCTGACTTTC. Translation: CASSYDRSPGANVLTF.

This sequence joins TRBV5-1 and TRBJ2-1, with D perhaps matching TRBD1 (5 bases). The CDR3 runs 14 residues. CDR1 and CDR2 from the germline V gene are SGHRS and YFSETQ. The V end was cut by 1 base, the J end by 4 bases, with 9 bases between. CDR3 loop: CASSLLPGYNEQFF. CDR3 DNA: TGCGCCAGCAGCTTGCTCCCAGGGTACAATGAGCAGTTCTTC.

A note on this clonotype: A much larger clone differs by one base, so this may be a read error. This chain connects TRBV10-3 to TRBJ1-1, with unresolved D. The germline V gene has CDR1 ENHRY and CDR2 SYGVKD. V lost 7 bases and J lost 3, with 18 bases in between. This CDR3 has 15 residues. DNA of the CDR3: TGTGCCATCACGGAGAGAGCAATGGAGGACACTGAAGCTTTCTTT. This sequence encodes CAITERAMEDTEAFF.

The chain is built from TRBV20-1 and TRBJ2-5, with D perhaps matching TRBD1 (6 bases). This CDR3 spans 15 amino acids. Germline V lookup: CDR1 DFQATT, CDR2 SNEGSKA (reference sequence). Trimming pared 0 bases from V and 3 bases from J, leaving 14 bases between. CDR3 sequence (DNA): TGCAGTGCTAGAGATCGGGTCAGGGGAAAAGAGACCCAGTACTTC. Its protein product is CSARDRVRGKETQYF.

This clonotype showed up many times. The rearrangement links TRBV9 to TRBJ1-2; 9 bases map to TRBD1. With 4 bases clipped from V and 3 bases from J, the junction kept 7 bases outside the gene matches. Per germline, CDR1 SGDLS and CDR2 YYNGEE. CDR3 length: 15 amino acids. The CDR3 sequence is CASSPGTGTYYGYTF. The DNA for the CDR3 is TGTGCCAGCAGCCCCGGGACAGGGACTTACTATGGCTACACCTTC. Full variable domain (rest looked up from reference TRBV9 and TRBJ1-2): DSGVTQTPKHLITATGQRVTLRCSPRSGDLSVYWYQQSLDQGLQFLIQYYNGEERAKGNILERFSAQQFPDLHSELNLSSLELGDSALYFCASSPGTGTYYGYTFGSGTRLTVV.

This clonotype was observed at least ten times. This chain joins TRBV29-1 and TRBJ2-7; 9 bases agree with TRBD1. V was clipped by 4 bases and J by 1 base; unmatched bases: 8. CDR1 and CDR2 from the germline V gene are SQVTM and ANQGSEA. The length of the CDR3 is 15 residues. Here the CDR3 reads CSVGAGTGLSYEQYF. The DNA of the CDR3 is TGCAGCGTTGGCGCTGGGACAGGGTTATCCTACGAGCAGTACTTC.

This clonotype was counted many times. V gene TRBV25-1 combines with J gene TRBJ1-5; D is unresolved. This CDR3 has 19 amino acids. Germline V CDR1 and CDR2: MGHDK, SYGVNS. Deletions cut 1 base from V and 3 bases from J, with 22 bases between. The CDR3 DNA follows: TGTGCCAGCAGTGAATCCATCAACGTTCACACGGTCGACAATCAGCCCCAGCATTTT. Its translation is CASSESINVHTVDNQPQHF.

The chain employs TRBV12-3 or TRBV12-4 and TRBJ1-1, with D unclear. The V end was cut by 3 bases, the J end by 5 bases, with 7 bases between. The CDR3 length is 12 residues. The CDR3 protein is CASSFPETEAFF. DNA of the CDR3: TGTGCCAGCAGTTTCCCGGAGACTGAAGCTTTCTTT.

Points on this clonotype: A much larger clonotype is one base distant, so this may be a read error. The chain links TRBV7-9 to TRBJ2-7; weak D call: TRBD2 (6 bases). Trimming stripped 11 bases from V and 0 bases from J, with 11 bases between. CDR1 is SEHNR and CDR2 is FQNEAQ in the germline V gene (reference sequence). The CDR3 contains 12 residues. The chain's CDR3 is CAGGDDSYEQYF. The CDR3 region has the DNA TGTGCCGGCGGGGACGACTCCTACGAGCAGTACTTC.

This clonotype was seen a few times. This sequence joins TRBV4-3 and TRBJ1-2; weak D call: TRBD1 (5 bases). The V and J ends lost 0 bases and 0 bases respectively, with 20 bases between them. Germline V gene lookup returns CDR1 LGHNA and CDR2 YSLEER. This CDR3 spans 19 amino acids. CDR3 DNA sequence: TGCGCCAGCAGCCAAGAAAGAGAAATAGGGACGGAGGCTAACTATGGCTACACCTTC. Translating gives CASSQEREIGTEANYGYTF.

This clonotype was seen at least ten times. The chain recombines TRBV7-9 with TRBJ2-7; D is ambiguous. The CDR3 is 12 residues long. V shed 5 bases and J shed 4 bases, with 9 bases lying between them. CDR1 is SEHNR, CDR2 FQNEAQ, per germline (reference sequence). The CDR3 spells CASSPSPYEQYF. Here the CDR3 DNA reads TGTGCCAGCAGCCCCTCCCCTTACGAGCAGTACTTC.

The chain links TRBV6-5 to TRBJ1-1; TRBD1 is a possible D gene (5 bases). V lost 2 bases and J 7 bases, leaving 17 bases between the germline ends. Per germline, CDR1 MNHEY and CDR2 SVGAGI. The CDR3 loop spans 15 amino acids. As DNA, the CDR3 is TGTGCCAGCAGTTACAGGCGGGACGCGATGCGTGAAGCTTTCTTT. This sequence encodes CASSYRRDAMREAFF.